What follows are 14 T cell receptor beta chains derived from one specimen sequenced in a study of OX40 agonist ivuxolimab in advanced cancers. Only in-frame clones appear in the TCRdb table, and some are missing; sequencing was by immunoSEQ multiplex PCR. The data show 40,000 or so clones, with roughly 85% seen just once and around 21% held by the top ten. The input for sequencing was CD4+ or CD8+ T cells sorted from blood, taken in a trial of the OX40 agonist ivuxolimab. All receptors derive from an adult with an advanced solid tumor such as melanoma, head and neck, liver or kidney cancer.

CDR3 in amino acids: CASAGLAGDTDTQYF. CDR3 coding DNA: TGCGCCAGCGCGGGACTAGCGGGGGACACAGATACGCAGTATTTT. The chain recombines TRBV10-1 with TRBJ2-3; 14 bases are a match to TRBD2. From germline, CDR1 is WNHNN and CDR2 SYGVQD (reference sequence). This CDR3 has 15 amino acids. V lost 8 bases, J lost 2 bases, and 3 bases stayed unmatched.

This clone has just a few counts. The rearrangement links TRBV7-6 to TRBJ2-6; 7 bases map to TRBD1. Germline CDR1 reads SGHVS; CDR2 reads FNYEAQ. The V segment lost 5 bases and the J segment 0 bases; nucleotides outside the gene matches: 10. The CDR3 spans 18 residues. This CDR3 is CASSPRQGALSGANVLTF. The DNA of the CDR3 is TGTGCCAGCAGCCCCAGACAGGGTGCTCTCTCTGGGGCCAACGTCCTGACTTTC.

The rearrangement uses TRBV5-5 and TRBJ1-1; tentative D call: TRBD1 (5 bases). Germline lookup yields CDR1 SGHKS and CDR2 YYEKEE (reference sequence). Trimming left V 2 bases short and J 1 base short, with 12 bases between. The CDR3 is 15 amino acids. For the CDR3, the DNA is TGTGCCAGCAGCTTAGGCGGCCAGGGGAACACTGAAGCTTTCTTT. Translated, it gives CASSLGGQGNTEAFF.

V usage is TRBV30 and J usage is TRBJ2-1; 9 positions agree with TRBD2. The germline gives CDR1 GTSNPN, CDR2 SVGIG (reference sequence). Trimming removed 2 bases from V and 12 bases from J; junction bases left unmatched: 17. CDR3 length: 16 residues. The CDR3 DNA reads as TGTGCCTGGAGTTCCTCCGGGAGCGGGAGGATTGGTGGGCAGTTCTTC. It codes for CAWSSSGSGRIGGQFF.

V and J are TRBV19 and TRBJ2-7, with 11 positions matching TRBD1. Germline values: CDR1 LNHDA, CDR2 SQIVND (reference sequence). The V gene end was trimmed by 4 bases and the J gene end by 7 bases; junction bases not matched to a gene: 6. The CDR3 contains 14 residues. The CDR3 here is CASSTGQGAREQYF. The CDR3 DNA is TGTGCCAGTAGTACCGGACAGGGGGCGCGGGAGCAGTACTTC.

In this sample, this clone turned up a few times. The CDR3 DNA is TGTGCCAGCAGCTCCCGACTATTAGGCTACACCTTC. Translation: CASSSRLLGYTF. The chain is built from TRBV7-9 and TRBJ1-2; D unclear. Trimming left V 4 bases short and J 8 bases short, with 11 bases between. Germline-derived CDR1 and CDR2 are SEHNR and FQNEAQ (reference sequence). This CDR3 has 12 amino acids.

This clone turned up a few times. This sequence joins TRBV12-5 and TRBJ2-3; D is possibly TRBD1 or TRBD2 (7 bases each). This CDR3 region has 13 residues. Germline V gives CDR1 LGHNT, CDR2 FRNRAP. Trimming stripped 8 bases from V and 2 bases from J, with 11 bases between. CDR3 coding DNA: TGTGCTAGTCAGGGGGGGGACACAGATACGCAGTATTTT. Translated: CASQGGDTDTQYF.

This chain connects TRBV11-1 to TRBJ2-7, with D unresolved. Trimming removed 4 bases at V and 0 bases at J, with 10 bases between. Germline CDR1 SGHAT, CDR2 FQDESV (reference sequence). This CDR3 is 14 amino acids long. The CDR3 bases are TGTGCCAGCAGCTCACAAGCTTTCTCCTACGAGCAGTACTTC. Encoded protein: CASSSQAFSYEQYF.

V usage is TRBV7-2 and J usage is TRBJ2-1; possibly TRBD1 or TRBD2 for D (6 bases each). The CDR3 consists of 16 residues. With 7 bases removed from V and 8 bases from J, the gap between germline ends came to 24 bases. The germline V gene has CDR1 SGHTA and CDR2 FQGNSA. The CDR3 here is CASTPLGGAGGHEQFF. The CDR3 DNA sequence: TGTGCCAGCACCCCACTGGGGGGCGCGGGCGGACATGAGCAGTTCTTC.

V gene TRBV7-2 combines with J gene TRBJ2-1, with 10 bases aligning to TRBD2. The CDR3 length is 16 residues. The V segment lost 3 bases and the J segment 1 base; nucleotides outside the gene matches: 3. CDR1 is SGHTA, CDR2 FQGNSA, per germline. The CDR3 DNA is TGTGCCAGCAGCTTTCTAGCGGGAGTATCCTACAATGAGCAGTTCTTC. Protein: CASSFLAGVSYNEQFF.

The rearrangement links TRBV6-6 to TRBJ1-3; D is possibly TRBD1 (5 bases). The germline V gene encodes CDR1 MNHNY and CDR2 SVGAGI (reference sequence). Trimming took 6 bases from V and 9 from J, leaving 12 bases between them. The length of the CDR3 is 12 residues. The CDR3 protein is CASSPRGGTIYF. The DNA for the CDR3 is TGTGCCAGCAGCCCCCGGGGGGGCACCATATATTTT.

The J gene is TRBJ1-5, the V gene TRBV29-1; D is possibly TRBD1 (5 bases). V lost 4 bases and J lost 3, with 13 bases in between. CDR1 and CDR2 (germline): SQVTM, ANQGSEA. CDR3 length: 14 residues. CDR3 sequence: CSVATGTNNQPQHF. In nucleotides, the CDR3 is TGCAGCGTTGCAACAGGTACGAACAATCAGCCCCAGCATTTT. Filled out from reference TRBV29-1 and TRBJ1-5, the complete variable domain reads SAVISQKPSRDICQRGTSLTIQCQVDSQVTMMFWYRQQPGQSLTLIATANQGSEATYESGFVIDKFPISRPNLTFSTLTVSNMSPEDSSIYLCSVATGTNNQPQHFGDGTRLSIL.

The rearrangement links TRBV7-2 to TRBJ2-7; no reliable D call. The CDR3 covers 14 residues. The V end was cut by 1 base, the J end by 6 bases, with 13 bases between. Germline CDR1 and CDR2: SGHTA and FQGNSA. The CDR3 is CASSLDRTFGEQYF. CDR3 coding DNA: TGTGCCAGCAGCTTAGATAGGACCTTTGGCGAGCAGTACTTC.

This rearrangement joins TRBV7-2 to TRBJ2-1; 12 positions match TRBD2. Trimming cost V 1 base and J 1 base; bases outside gene matches: 8. CDR1 SGHTA and CDR2 FQGNSA come from the germline V gene. This CDR3 is 19 amino acids long. The CDR3 protein is CASSLGLAGARPSYNEQFF. In DNA form, the CDR3 reads TGTGCCAGCAGCTTAGGACTAGCGGGAGCCCGCCCATCCTACAATGAGCAGTTCTTC. Looking up the rest from reference TRBV7-2 and TRBJ2-1 gives the full variable domain: GAGVSQSPSNKVTEKGKDVELRCDPISGHTALYWYRQSLGQGLEFLIYFQGNSAPDKSGLPSDRFSAERTGGSVSTLTIQRTQQEDSAVYLCASSLGLAGARPSYNEQFFGPGTRLTVL.